Sequencing of this T cell receptor beta chain was carried out in a study of T cell responses to AZD1222 COVID-19 vaccine. The CDR3 sequence is 14 residues long. Germline-derived CDR1 and CDR2 are SEHNR and FQNEAQ (reference sequence). The germline V and J ends were trimmed by 5 bases and 3 bases, with 11 bases remaining between them. Assay: immunoSEQ multiplex PCR; the TCRdb copy retains only in-frame clones and omits some. Of approximately 130,000 clones in the sample, approximately 90% were seen once. This TCR came from an adult in good health. The rearrangement joins TRBV7-9 to TRBJ1-5; TRBD1 might be the D (6 bases). Specimen: peripheral blood, collected on day 0 of AZD1222 vaccination. The CDR3 bases are TGTGCCAGCAGCCCAAGGACAGTCAATCAGCCCCAGCATTTT. It yields the protein CASSPRTVNQPQHF.